Described below is a single T cell receptor (beta chain) sequence and its context. No antigen is known for it. Base qualities are not provided; no much larger clone lies one nucleotide away. Germline trimming: 4 bases from V, 7 bases from J; junction bases outside gene matches: 2. Based on the germline V gene (reference sequence), the CDR1 and CDR2 sequences are MNHEY and SMNVEV. Spanning cysteine to phenylalanine, the CDR3 consists of 13 amino acids. CDR3 DNA is the only sequence kept; it has 39 bases, read in frame from the first base. This sample was included in a study of blood T cell repertoires in COVID-19 (dated by TCRdb to the early 2020s). With respect to the entire study: The collaborator samples originated in the United States, Italy and Spain and spanned the acute and convalescent phases of COVID-19. The material from the prospective study consisted of cDNA or gDNA derived from T cells, B-cell-depleted T cells, or PBMCs. The dataset comprised deeply sampled blood TCRbeta repertoires from subjects exposed to, actively infected with, or recovered from COVID-19. The repertoires were made available in a free public database intended to serve as a resource for research on the immune response to SARS-CoV-2. The samples were drawn from two sources: the first 160 participants of the ongoing ImmuneRACE study, and 950 to 1,500 subjects contributed by 6 global collaborators. The sample metadata nearly always contained a de-identified subject ID, COVID-19 status, age in years and sex. HLA class I and class II types, where available, came from metadata supplied by the sample provider rather than from assay-based typing. Points the paper makes about the study in general: Clinical and demographic metadata were provided uncurated, with the amount varying by source and participant.

The collaborating institutions used their own protocols to collect whole blood in K2EDTA tubes. For TCRbeta analysis, collaborators shipped samples as frozen whole blood, isolated PBMCs, or DNA extracted from either of those sample types. The immunoSEQ Assay, a bias-controlled multiplex PCR, was used to amplify TCRbeta CDR3 regions from genomic DNA. Regarding the original processing steps: Nucleated cell counts per sample were estimated from amplification of reference gene primers within the assay. Sequence reads were collapsed and filtered to measure the absolute abundance of every unique TCRbeta CDR3 rearrangement. Productive Simpson clonality was computed per sample as the square root of Simpson's diversity index over productive rearrangements. The source is immuneACCESS, and TCRdb retained only in-frame sequences with V and J called. Part of the clones is not carried over; for the studies checked, unresolved V genes explain less than half of this, and the remainder is unexplained. The V and J calls and clone size were taken over from that table, and D and trimming were inferred from the DNA. The sample profile shows some 50,000 clones; 75% to 90% of them were found once. About 2.5% of the sample belongs to the ten largest clones.

Sequencing used peripheral blood. Here the chain combines TRBV27 and TRBJ2-5, with TRBD2 matching 11 junction bases. The clonotype originates from a man aged 80 or over with acute or convalescent COVID-19. The nucleotides read TGTGCCAGCAGTTGGGGGACTAGCGGGACCCAGTACTTC. This gives the protein CASSWGTSGTQYF.